What follows describes a single T cell receptor beta chain. Trimming at V came to 10 bases and at J to 3 bases, leaving 11 bases not matched to a gene. The CDR3 is made up of 15 amino acids. Looked up from germline, CDR1 is MDHEN and CDR2 is SYDVKM. Data came from immunoSEQ multiplex PCR; TCRdb stores just in-frame clones and leaves some out. The sample yields approximately 300,000 clones, approximately 85% seen once. This entry is derived from a study of blood T cell repertoires in COVID-19. Study-wide background: Nucleic acid was either cDNA or gDNA, and it came from T cells, B-cell-depleted T cells, or PBMCs.

The V call is TRBV28, the J call TRBJ2-7, with TRBD2 identical over 11 bases. The receptor's source is a woman between 50 and 59 years old with acute or convalescent COVID-19. Sequencing input: peripheral blood. CDR3 DNA: TGTGCCACCAGGGCGCTAGCGGGAGGAATCTACGAGCAGTACTTC. Its protein is CATRALAGGIYEQYF.